The 28 T cell receptor beta chains listed next were all sequenced from one sample in a study of a mutant IDH1 vaccine in newly diagnosed glioma. Method: immunoSEQ multiplex PCR; TCRdb's copy keeps in-frame clones and lacks some. The sample shows 50,000 to 75,000 clones, approximately 80% of them seen only once. Noted time point: week 11, during vaccination. A 20-mer mutant IDH1 peptide at 300 ug was injected subcutaneously with topical imiquimod. These receptors' antigens are unknown. Source: PBMCs, taken from a glioma patient whose treatment included an IDH1 peptide vaccine. These receptors came from a man aged 50 to 59 with glioma.

The chain joins TRBV10-3 to TRBJ1-2; D gene ambiguous. Germline loops: CDR1 ENHRY, CDR2 SYGVKD. This CDR3 is 15 amino acids long. V lost 0 bases and J lost 6, with 14 bases in between. This CDR3 reads CAISESKERKNGYTF. Here the CDR3 DNA reads TGTGCCATCAGTGAGTCGAAGGAACGGAAGAATGGCTACACCTTC.

The V and J genes are TRBV11-2 and TRBJ2-7; possibly TRBD1 or TRBD2 for D (6 bases each). Trimming removed 3 bases from V and 6 bases from J, with 9 bases in between. Germline V lookup: CDR1 SGHAT, CDR2 FQNNGV. CDR3 size: 12 residues. The CDR3 protein is CASSFGGGEQYF. The CDR3 DNA reads as TGTGCCAGCAGCTTCGGGGGCGGCGAGCAGTACTTC.

The chain employs TRBV5-1 and TRBJ2-5; no clear D. Germline CDR1 is SGHRS and CDR2 is YFSETQ. The V end was cut by 2 bases, the J end by 3 bases, with 8 bases between. This CDR3 is built from 13 residues. The CDR3 sequence is CASSFETEETQYF. CDR3 DNA: TGCGCCAGCAGCTTCGAGACGGAAGAGACCCAGTACTTC.

The V gene is TRBV5-1, the J gene TRBJ1-4; D not resolved. The CDR3 covers 14 residues. Germline assignment: CDR1 SGHRS and CDR2 YFSETQ. V was cut by 1 base and J by 8 bases, with 12 bases left in between. The DNA of the CDR3 is TGCGCCAGCAGCTTGTCCCCGGCGGGGGAAAAACTGTTTTTT. Translated: CASSLSPAGEKLFF.

This clone appeared a single time. The DNA for the CDR3 is TGTGCCAGTAGTATCCCGCGGACATCCTATGGCTACACCTTC. Protein: CASSIPRTSYGYTF. The V and J genes are TRBV19 and TRBJ1-2; maybe TRBD1 (5 bases). Germline CDR1 LNHDA, CDR2 SQIVND (reference sequence). The CDR3 loop spans 14 amino acids. Trimming removed 3 bases from V and 4 bases from J, with 12 bases in between.

The V and J genes are TRBV7-2 and TRBJ1-1; D not resolved. Germline-derived CDR1 and CDR2 are SGHTA and FQGNSA. Trimming shortened V by 2 bases and J by 4 bases, and 20 bases separated the two germline ends. The CDR3 covers 17 residues. The CDR3 coding sequence is TGTGCCAGCAGCTTAAGGAGGGTCGGGAGGACGTCCACTGAAGCTTTCTTT. It codes for CASSLRRVGRTSTEAFF.

The table lists this clone with a few counts. The chain joins TRBV5-6 to TRBJ2-5; D is ambiguous. The germline gives CDR1 SGHDT, CDR2 YYEEEE. The CDR3 extends over 13 amino acids. V was trimmed by 3 bases and J by 2 bases, leaving 8 bases between them. CDR3 region: CASSWTSQETQYF. CDR3 sequence (DNA): TGTGCCAGCAGCTGGACCTCTCAAGAGACCCAGTACTTC. Using reference TRBV5-6 and TRBJ2-5 for the parts outside the CDR3, the full variable domain is DAGVTQSPTHLIKTRGQQVTLRCSPKSGHDTVSWYQQALGQGPQFIFQYYEEEERQRGNFPDRFSGHQFPNYSSELNVNALLLGDSALYLCASSWTSQETQYFGPGTRLLVL.

This clone was picked up one time. V usage is TRBV6-1 and J usage is TRBJ2-5; 7 nucleotides match TRBD2. CDR1 and CDR2 from the germline V gene are MNHNS and SASEGT. With V trimmed by 6 bases and J by 3 bases, 1 base remained unmatched. The CDR3 covers 12 residues. CDR3 coding DNA: TGTGCCAGCAGGACTAGCAAAGAGACCCAGTACTTC. As protein: CASRTSKETQYF.

The rearrangement links TRBV7-9 to TRBJ1-6; 7 bases are a match to TRBD1. The CDR3 is 13 residues long. Unmatched junction bases numbered 2, after V lost 4 bases and J lost 8 bases. CDR1 and CDR2 from the germline V gene are SEHNR and FQNEAQ (reference sequence). CDR3 in DNA: TGTGCCAGCAGCTCCGACAGGGATTCACCCCTCCACTTT. This codes for CASSSDRDSPLHF.

This chain's CDR3 is CASSWTAGGQGEQFF. CDR3 DNA sequence: TGTGCCAGCAGCTGGACGGCGGGAGGGCAGGGTGAGCAGTTCTTC. The chain recombines TRBV7-9 with TRBJ2-1; 9 bases map to TRBD2. This CDR3 comprises 15 residues. Looked up from germline, CDR1 is SEHNR and CDR2 is FQNEAQ (reference sequence). The ends lost 4 bases at V and 9 bases at J; junction bases unmatched: 10.

This clone was observed a few times. The chain's CDR3 is CASSWGGYGYTF. CDR3 nucleotides: TGTGCCAGCAGCTGGGGAGGCTATGGCTACACCTTC. The chain combines TRBV5-4 with TRBJ1-2; D is unclear. The CDR3 consists of 12 residues. With 3 bases removed from V and 4 bases from J, the gap between germline ends came to 7 bases. Germline V gene lookup returns CDR1 SGHNT and CDR2 YYREEE (reference sequence).

The chain carries TRBV29-1 and TRBJ1-5; TRBD1 matches at 8 bases. V shed 7 bases, J shed 3 bases, and the junction held 5 bases outside the gene matches. Per germline, CDR1 SQVTM and CDR2 ANQGSEA. The CDR3 covers 13 residues. CDR3 coding DNA: TGCAGCGCCGGACAGGGTGACAATCAGCCCCAGCATTTT. Translated, it gives CSAGQGDNQPQHF.

CDR3 coding DNA: TGTGCCAGCAGCCTTCAGGGTCCCTATGGCTACACCTTC. Protein product: CASSLQGPYGYTF. This chain links TRBV9 with TRBJ1-2; TRBD1 might be the D (5 bases). Germline V CDR1 and CDR2: SGDLS, YYNGEE. The V end was cut by 4 bases, the J end by 4 bases, with 11 bases between. CDR3 length equals 13 residues.

The chain carries TRBV9 and TRBJ2-7; weak D call: TRBD2 (5 bases). V was trimmed by 0 bases and J by 2 bases, leaving 12 bases between them. The V gene's germline CDR1 is SGDLS and CDR2 YYNGEE. The CDR3 spans 15 residues. CDR3 protein: CASSVDVGVTYEQYF. In DNA, the CDR3 is TGTGCCAGCAGCGTAGACGTCGGGGTAACCTACGAGCAGTACTTC.

The chain combines TRBV5-6 with TRBJ2-4, with D perhaps being TRBD1 or TRBD2 (5 bases each). The V end lost 3 bases, the J end lost 4 bases, and 11 bases lay between the germline ends. There are 14 residues in the CDR3. The germline V gene has CDR1 SGHDT and CDR2 YYEEEE. CDR3 residues: CASSYRDGKNIQYF. The CDR3 nucleotides read TGTGCCAGCAGCTATCGGGACGGTAAAAACATTCAGTACTTC.

This clone was picked up a small number of times. The rearrangement links TRBV5-1 to TRBJ1-2; D might be TRBD1 (5 bases). Germline values: CDR1 SGHRS, CDR2 YFSETQ. V was trimmed by 4 bases and J by 2 bases, leaving 12 bases between them. The CDR3 is made up of 14 amino acids. The CDR3 spells CASSPGTANYGYTF. Written as DNA, the CDR3 is TGCGCCAGCAGCCCCGGGACCGCAAACTATGGCTACACCTTC.

The V gene is TRBV19, the J gene TRBJ1-1, with D maybe TRBD1 (5 bases). Germline V lookup: CDR1 LNHDA, CDR2 SQIVND (reference sequence). The germline V and J ends were trimmed by 4 bases and 11 bases, with 20 bases remaining between them. This CDR3 has 14 amino acids. CDR3 loop: CASSTPGLHPGAFF. The CDR3 bases are TGTGCCAGTAGTACGCCGGGACTTCACCCAGGGGCTTTCTTT. Full variable domain (outside the CDR3, taken from reference TRBV19 and TRBJ1-1): DGGITQSPKYLFRKEGQNVTLSCEQNLNHDAMYWYRQDPGQGLRLIYYSQIVNDFQKGDIAEGYSVSREKKESFPLTVTSAQKNPTAFYLCASSTPGLHPGAFFGQGTRLTVV.

The V gene is TRBV5-1, the J gene TRBJ2-7; TRBD1 is a possible D gene (8 bases). Trimming stripped 3 bases from V and 5 bases from J, with 18 bases between. This CDR3 is built from 15 residues. The germline V gene has CDR1 SGHRS and CDR2 YFSETQ. CDR3 sequence: CASSWGTGGGDEQYF. CDR3 nucleotide sequence: TGCGCCAGCAGCTGGGGGACAGGCGGGGGCGACGAGCAGTACTTC.

This sequence joins TRBV28 and TRBJ2-2; 10 bases agree with TRBD2. The CDR3 is 15 residues long. The V gene's germline CDR1 is MDHEN and CDR2 SYDVKM. After removal of 6 bases from V and 7 bases from J, the junction contained 8 bases not matched to a gene. CDR3 bases: TGTGCCAGCAGCGAAGCGGGAGGGCGAGGCGGGGAGCTGTTTTTT. Its protein is CASSEAGGRGGELFF.

A single count supports this clone. This sequence joins TRBV19 and TRBJ1-4, with 8 positions matching TRBD1. The CDR3 extends over 15 amino acids. Germline V gene data show CDR1 as LNHDA and CDR2 as SQIVND (reference sequence). J lost 5 bases, V lost 7 bases, and 9 bases had no gene match. The CDR3 sequence: CASTPGDRSNEKLFF. The DNA for the CDR3 is TGTGCCAGTACTCCCGGGGACAGGAGCAATGAAAAACTGTTTTTT.

The chain recombines TRBV4-2 with TRBJ2-3, with D perhaps matching TRBD2 (5 bases). Germline lookup yields CDR1 LGHNA and CDR2 YNFKEQ. The CDR3 has 17 amino acids. Trimming removed 1 base at V and 1 base at J, with 15 bases between. CDR3 residues: CASSQGGADDGTDTQYF. CDR3 DNA: TGTGCCAGCAGCCAAGGGGGAGCGGATGACGGCACAGATACGCAGTATTTT.

The rearrangement links TRBV18 to TRBJ1-1; unclear D gene. The CDR3 runs 13 residues. CDR1 is KGHSH and CDR2 is LQKENI in the germline V gene. The germline V and J ends were trimmed by 2 bases and 2 bases, with 6 bases remaining between them. Here the CDR3 reads CASSPEANTEAFF. CDR3 nucleotide sequence: TGTGCCAGCTCACCAGAGGCTAACACTGAAGCTTTCTTT.

This chain links TRBV7-2 with TRBJ1-3; possible D gene TRBD1, 5 bases. Germline values: CDR1 SGHTA, CDR2 FQGNSA. Trimming stripped 5 bases from V and 0 bases from J, with 11 bases between. The CDR3 extends over 15 amino acids. In DNA form, the CDR3 reads TGTGCCAGCAGCATCGGGACGGACTCTGGAAACACCATATATTTT. Translation gives CASSIGTDSGNTIYF.

This chain's CDR3 is CASSSPGEGGYGYTF. CDR3 in DNA: TGTGCCAGCAGTTCCCCTGGGGAAGGAGGCTATGGCTACACCTTC. This chain uses TRBV6-5 with TRBJ1-2; no reliable D call. The CDR3 has 15 residues. V shed 4 bases and J shed 4 bases, with 16 bases lying between them. From germline, CDR1 is MNHEY and CDR2 SVGAGI.

This clone has only a few counts. This chain uses TRBV25-1 with TRBJ1-1; D not certain. Germline CDR1 is MGHDK and CDR2 is SYGVNS. Trimming removed 2 bases from V and 8 bases from J, with 9 bases in between. This CDR3 comprises 12 residues. CDR3 loop: CASSEAYGEAFF. CDR3 in DNA: TGTGCCAGCAGTGAAGCGTACGGAGAAGCTTTCTTT.

The V and J genes are TRBV5-1 and TRBJ2-1; weak D call: TRBD2 (6 bases). CDR1 and CDR2 (germline): SGHRS, YFSETQ. V was cut by 0 bases and J by 0 bases, with 10 bases left in between. This CDR3 is 16 amino acids long. CDR3 amino acids: CASSLGGGASYNEQFF. CDR3 coding DNA: TGCGCCAGCAGCTTGGGGGGCGGGGCCTCCTACAATGAGCAGTTCTTC.

The chain links TRBV6-5 to TRBJ2-3; D ambiguous. Per germline, CDR1 MNHEY and CDR2 SVGAGI. CDR3 size: 15 residues. Trimming cost V 0 bases and J 0 bases, with 7 bases left between them. CDR3 loop: CASSYSVESTDTQYF. The DNA of the CDR3 is TGTGCCAGCAGTTACTCGGTTGAGAGCACAGATACGCAGTATTTT.

The gene calls are TRBV5-1 and TRBJ1-5, with D unclear. Trimming cost V 0 bases and J 5 bases, with 9 bases left between them. The germline CDR1 and CDR2 sequences are SGHRS and YFSETQ. This CDR3 contains 14 residues. In DNA form, the CDR3 reads TGCGCCAGCAGCTTGGTCGCTGGAGATCAGCCCCAGCATTTT. Protein: CASSLVAGDQPQHF.